This TCR beta chain is drawn from a study of blood T cell repertoires in COVID-19. For the study at large: T cells, B-cell-depleted T cells, or PBMCs provided the cDNA or gDNA that served as material.

As processed by the authors: Reference gene primers were amplified, and this amplification served to estimate nucleated cell counts. The protocol was immunoSEQ multiplex PCR, while the TCRdb copy is restricted to in-frame clones and leaves out a portion. The V and J calls and clone size were taken over from that table, and D and trimming were inferred from the DNA. The sample contains roughly 160,000 clones, roughly four fifths of which appear only once. The sample taken for sequencing was peripheral blood. The clonotype comes from a man aged 65-85 years with active or convalescent COVID-19.

The CDR3 DNA sequence: TGTGCCAGCAGCCGCAATTGGGGAAATTCGGGGGACACTGAAGCTTTCTTT. Translation: CASSRNWGNSGDTEAFF. This chain uses TRBV5-5 with TRBJ1-1, with D tentatively TRBD1 (5 bases). Looked up from germline, CDR1 is SGHKS and CDR2 is YYEKEE (reference sequence). This CDR3 is built from 17 residues. Trimming left V 4 bases short and J 3 bases short, with 22 bases between.